The 8 T cell receptor beta chains listed next were all sequenced from one sample in a study of T-cell reconstitution after alpha-beta-depleted transplantation in children (dated by TCRdb to about 2016). Library creation used PCR. The instrument was an Illumina HiSeq 2500. To normalize quantification of the TCRbeta repertoire, the TCR libraries were built with molecular barcoding that relied on unique molecular identifiers. TCRdb reprocessed the public reads (quality trimming at Q25 with fastp, clone calling with MiXCR) and kept in-frame beta chains. Each record represents a unique CDR3 protein, reported with the most common genes and DNA among its rows. Recorded for this sample are 360,000 or so distinct CDR3 sequences; about a fifth of them occurred a single time. In total, the top ten clones hold 3% to 4% of the sample. The sample consisted of PBMCs from the stem cell graft donor, taken from the stem cell graft. The receptors derive from a human donor who donated a stem cell graft to a child with acute myeloid leukemia.

The rearrangement links TRBV5-1 to TRBJ2-5, with D possibly being TRBD2 (5 bases). Germline assignment: CDR1 SGHRS and CDR2 YFSETQ. The CDR3 length is 15 residues. The germline V and J ends were trimmed by 0 bases and 4 bases, with 13 bases remaining between them. The CDR3 spells CASSLVQLAGETQYF. The CDR3 nucleotides read TGCGCCAGCAGCTTGGTCCAGCTAGCAGGAGAGACCCAGTACTTC.

The chain has TRBV4-3 and TRBJ2-7; 9 bases are a match to TRBD1. The germline gives CDR1 LGHNA, CDR2 YSLEER. The CDR3 spans 15 residues. The ends lost 0 bases at V and 3 bases at J; junction bases unmatched: 3. CDR3 protein: CASSQDGGQGYEQYF. The CDR3 nucleotides read TGCGCCAGCAGCCAAGATGGGGGACAGGGCTACGAGCAGTACTTC.

This clonotype appeared a few times. CDR3: CASSLVGGVSEAFF. The CDR3 DNA sequence: TGTGCCAGCAGTTTAGTAGGGGGCGTAAGTGAAGCTTTCTTT. V usage is TRBV12-3 or TRBV12-4 and J usage is TRBJ1-1, with 7 bases aligning to TRBD1. The CDR3 consists of 14 residues. With V trimmed by 1 base and J by 7 bases, 6 bases remained unmatched.

The chain employs TRBV10-3 and TRBJ2-7, with 9 positions matching TRBD1. V lost 10 bases, J lost 7 bases, and 8 bases stayed unmatched. The germline gives CDR1 ENHRY, CDR2 SYGVKD. This CDR3 contains 12 residues. In DNA form, the CDR3 reads TGTGCCACCGCACAGGGGGCCGGGGAGCAGTACTTC. Translating gives CATAQGAGEQYF.

This clonotype was found a few times. The V gene is TRBV4-2, the J gene TRBJ2-1; no clear D gene. Looked up from germline, CDR1 is LGHNA and CDR2 is YNFKEQ. V was shortened by 0 bases and J by 7 bases, with 16 bases between the two germline ends. The CDR3 is made up of 16 amino acids. CDR3 sequence: CASSQDAGIGWNEQFF. Here the CDR3 DNA reads TGTGCCAGCAGCCAAGATGCTGGGATAGGATGGAATGAGCAGTTCTTC.

This clonotype was detected many times. CDR3 nucleotide sequence: TGCAGTGCTAGAGCTTACAGGGACAATGAGCAGTTCTTC. It is translated as CSARAYRDNEQFF. The genes are TRBV20-1 and TRBJ2-1, with a tentative D call TRBD1 (6 bases). Trimming took off 1 base at V and 5 bases at J, with 9 bases between the two ends. The germline CDR1 and CDR2 sequences are DFQATT and SNEGSKA (reference sequence). The CDR3 contains 13 residues.

This chain connects TRBV10-2 to TRBJ2-1; D gene uncertain. V was cut by 3 bases and J by 0 bases, with 9 bases left in between. The germline CDR1 and CDR2 sequences are WSHSY and SAAADI. CDR3 size: 15 residues. The CDR3 sequence is CASSDRRSSYNEQFF. The CDR3 DNA is TGCGCCAGCAGTGATCGGCGGAGCTCCTACAATGAGCAGTTCTTC.

V gene TRBV5-1 combines with J gene TRBJ2-1; TRBD2 agrees at 15 bases. This CDR3 is built from 17 residues. Germline-derived CDR1 and CDR2 are SGHRS and YFSETQ. Trimming removed 4 bases from V and 8 bases from J; junction bases left unmatched: 10. CDR3 DNA sequence: TGCGCCAGCAGCGCGCGGGGACTAGCGGGGGGACTCTATGAGCAGTTCTTC. Translation: CASSARGLAGGLYEQFF.